The 31 T cell receptor beta chains reported below all come from one sample, sequenced in a study of PD-L1 blockade in urothelial cancer. As to time point: pretreatment peripheral blood. The repertoire was sequenced with immunoSEQ multiplex PCR; TCRdb's copy has only in-frame clones and lacks some. The sample has about 45,000 clones; about 88% are singletons. This specimen consisted of PBMCs, obtained around atezolizumab (anti-PD-L1) treatment. The receptor source for this set is a donor aged 40 or over with urothelial cancer.

This sequence joins TRBV4-2 and TRBJ2-7; TRBD2 matches 8 bases. This CDR3 has 17 amino acids. The germline V gene encodes CDR1 LGHNA and CDR2 YNFKEQ. Trimming cost V 3 bases and J 3 bases; bases outside gene matches: 13. The CDR3 sequence is CASSQPPGGGWVYEQYF. CDR3 coding DNA: TGTGCCAGCAGCCAGCCCCCGGGGGGGGGTTGGGTCTACGAGCAGTACTTC.

The chain is built from TRBV9 and TRBJ2-5; 10 nucleotides agree with TRBD2. J lost 1 base, V lost 2 bases, and 11 bases had no gene match. This CDR3 is built from 18 residues. Germline V gene sequence: CDR1 SGDLS, CDR2 YYNGEE. The CDR3 spells CASSVGPPTSGLQETQYF. The CDR3 nucleotides are TGTGCCAGCAGCGTCGGCCCCCCGACTAGCGGGCTCCAAGAGACCCAGTACTTC. The variable domain in full, with the rest retrieved from reference TRBV9 and TRBJ2-5, is DSGVTQTPKHLITATGQRVTLRCSPRSGDLSVYWYQQSLDQGLQFLIQYYNGEERAKGNILERFSAQQFPDLHSELNLSSLELGDSALYFCASSVGPPTSGLQETQYFGPGTRLLVL.

The gene calls are TRBV11-3 and TRBJ2-7, with a possible D match to TRBD1 (5 bases). There are 14 residues in the CDR3. Germline values: CDR1 SGHNT, CDR2 YENEEA. V was shortened by 3 bases and J by 2 bases, with 11 bases between the two germline ends. The CDR3 sequence: CASSFGAGPYEQYF. CDR3 DNA: TGTGCCAGCAGCTTTGGGGCAGGTCCCTACGAGCAGTACTTC.

The V gene is TRBV7-9, the J gene TRBJ2-5; tentative D call: TRBD1 (6 bases). CDR3 length: 15 amino acids. Germline V lookup: CDR1 SEHNR, CDR2 FQNEAQ (reference sequence). Between the trimmed V and J ends, which lost 5 bases and 5 bases, there was a span of 18 bases. CDR3 region: CASSRLAGVRETQYF. In DNA, the CDR3 is TGTGCCAGCAGCCGGTTGGCAGGGGTAAGGGAGACCCAGTACTTC.

The chain uses TRBV7-9 and TRBJ2-3; 8 bases match TRBD1. CDR3 length equals 15 residues. From germline, CDR1 is SEHNR and CDR2 FQNEAQ (reference sequence). Trimming took 5 bases from V and 0 from J; bases not matched to a gene: 4. CDR3: CASSDRGTSTDTQYF. The CDR3 nucleotides read TGTGCCAGCAGCGACAGGGGCACTAGCACAGATACGCAGTATTTT.

The chain has TRBV27 and TRBJ1-2; D gene ambiguous. The germline gives CDR1 MNHEY, CDR2 SMNVEV (reference sequence). The CDR3 contains 13 residues. Trimming removed 8 bases from V and 0 bases from J, with 10 bases in between. In DNA, the CDR3 is TGTGCCAGCGGGAGGGAAGCTAACTATGGCTACACCTTC. Translated, it gives CASGREANYGYTF.

The chain employs TRBV7-3 and TRBJ2-7; 9 nucleotides agree with TRBD2. Germline-derived CDR1 and CDR2 are SGHTA and FQGTGA. This CDR3 has 15 amino acids. Germline trimming cut 3 bases from V and 2 bases from J; bases unmatched to any gene: 5. The DNA of the CDR3 is TGTGCCAGCAGCTTGACGGGCGGGAGGGCCTACGAGCAGTACTTC. Protein sequence: CASSLTGGRAYEQYF.

This clone was observed once. The chain employs TRBV7-9 and TRBJ2-7, with 9 bases that match TRBD1. Germline V gene sequence: CDR1 SEHNR, CDR2 FQNEAQ (reference sequence). CDR3 length equals 17 residues. Germline trimming cut 1 base from V and 2 bases from J; bases unmatched to any gene: 9. The CDR3 sequence is CASSLGGQGRIPYEQYF. The CDR3 nucleotides are TGTGCCAGCAGCTTAGGGGGACAGGGAAGGATCCCCTACGAGCAGTACTTC.

The chain has TRBV7-9 and TRBJ2-1; D is undetermined. There are 14 residues in the CDR3. Germline loops: CDR1 SEHNR, CDR2 FQNEAQ (reference sequence). Trimming shortened V by 1 base and J by 9 bases, and 13 bases separated the two germline ends. CDR3 bases: TGTGCCAGCAGCTTAGTCATAGACAAGGTTGAGCAGTTCTTC. It specifies CASSLVIDKVEQFF.

To note about this clone: At one end the junction does not follow the germline gene, possibly because of a read error. V and J are TRBV7-2 and TRBJ1-5, with no clear D. CDR3 length equals 14 residues. Germline assignment: CDR1 SGHTA and CDR2 FQGNSA. Written as DNA, the CDR3 is TGTGCCAGCACCTTAGGGCTCGGGGATCAGCCCCAGCATTTT. Translating it yields CASTLGLGDQPQHF.

J is TRBJ2-5 and V is TRBV7-6; D possibly corresponds to TRBD2 (6 bases). Trimming removed 5 bases from V and 9 bases from J, with 19 bases in between. Germline assignment: CDR1 SGHVS and CDR2 FNYEAQ. This CDR3 has 14 amino acids. In DNA form, the CDR3 reads TGTGCCAGCAGCCCCGGGACGGCGGCGGGGTCCCAGTACTTC. Translation: CASSPGTAAGSQYF.

In this sample, this clone turned up once. The chain is built from TRBV18 and TRBJ2-2; weak D call: TRBD2 (6 bases). Germline V lookup: CDR1 KGHSH, CDR2 LQKENI. CDR3 length: 17 residues. The V gene lost 6 bases and the J gene lost 1 base, with 18 bases spanning the gap. CDR3 DNA: TGTGCCAGCTCGGAGATAGCCGGCGGGATGAACACCGGGGAGCTGTTTTTT. Its protein product is CASSEIAGGMNTGELFF.

The V and J genes are TRBV5-1 and TRBJ2-5, with D perhaps TRBD2 (7 bases). CDR3 size: 14 residues. V dropped 4 bases and J dropped 2 bases, with 12 bases sitting between them. The germline CDR1 and CDR2 sequences are SGHRS and YFSETQ. CDR3 region: CASSLGGAQETQYF. The CDR3 DNA follows: TGCGCCAGCAGCCTAGGGGGGGCTCAAGAGACCCAGTACTTC. Together with reference TRBV5-1 and TRBJ2-5, the CDR3 gives the full variable domain: KAGVTQTPRYLIKTRGQQVTLSCSPISGHRSVSWYQQTPGQGLQFLFEYFSETQRNKGNFPGRFSGRQFSNSRSEMNVSTLELGDSALYLCASSLGGAQETQYFGPGTRLLVL.

The chain joins TRBV7-3 to TRBJ2-7; 7 bases agree with TRBD1. The junction had 6 bases not matched to a gene; V was cut back by 5 bases and J by 2 bases. The CDR3 runs 14 residues. Germline V lookup: CDR1 SGHTA, CDR2 FQGTGA. CDR3 DNA sequence: TGTGCCAGCAGCCCATCCGACAGGGCCTACGAGCAGTACTTC. Its translation: CASSPSDRAYEQYF.

In its sample, this clone was seen a few times. V gene TRBV6-1 combines with J gene TRBJ1-5, with D tentatively TRBD1 (5 bases). V gave up 4 bases and J gave up 2 bases, with 9 bases separating them. CDR3 size: 14 residues. Germline lookup yields CDR1 MNHNS and CDR2 SASEGT. CDR3 coding DNA: TGTGCCAGCAGTGGGGGGGTACGCAATCAGCCCCAGCATTTT. Translating it yields CASSGGVRNQPQHF.

The gene calls are TRBV5-6 and TRBJ1-1; D ambiguous. In germline, CDR1 is SGHDT, CDR2 YYEEEE. This CDR3 is 13 amino acids long. The V end was cut by 2 bases, the J end by 5 bases, with 10 bases between. The CDR3 bases are TGTGCCAGCAGCTTTACGAGTGTTACTGAAGCTTTCTTT. It codes for CASSFTSVTEAFF. The whole variable domain, filled in from reference TRBV5-6 and TRBJ1-1, reads DAGVTQSPTHLIKTRGQQVTLRCSPKSGHDTVSWYQQALGQGPQFIFQYYEEEERQRGNFPDRFSGHQFPNYSSELNVNALLLGDSALYLCASSFTSVTEAFFGQGTRLTVV.

The chain carries TRBV2 and TRBJ2-2, with 10 bases that match TRBD2. The V and J ends lost 8 bases and 2 bases, in that order; junction bases with no gene match: 5. The CDR3 loop spans 15 amino acids. From germline, CDR1 is SNHLY and CDR2 FYNNEI. The CDR3 spells CASWSGRANTGELFF. DNA for the CDR3: TGTGCCAGCTGGAGCGGGAGGGCAAACACCGGGGAGCTGTTTTTT. The whole variable domain, remainder taken from reference TRBV2 and TRBJ2-2, is EPEVTQTPSHQVTQMGQEVILRCVPISNHLYFYWYRQILGQKVEFLVSFYNNEISEKSEIFDDQFSVERPDGSNFTLKIRSTKLEDSAMYFCASWSGRANTGELFFGEGSRLTVL.

The gene calls are TRBV29-1 and TRBJ2-3, with 9 bases that match TRBD1. Per the germline V gene, CDR1 is SQVTM and CDR2 is ANQGSEA. The CDR3 has 16 amino acids. The J segment lost 0 bases and the V segment lost 4 bases, leaving 8 bases of the junction unmatched. CDR3 amino acids: CSVAGLQGASTDTQYF. The DNA of the CDR3 is TGCAGCGTTGCGGGTCTACAGGGGGCTAGCACAGATACGCAGTATTTT.

The table lists this clone with a few counts. The chain recombines TRBV5-1 with TRBJ2-7; D perhaps matches TRBD2 (6 bases). Trimming removed 1 base at V and 3 bases at J, with 17 bases between. This CDR3 has 16 residues. Looked up from germline, CDR1 is SGHRS and CDR2 is YFSETQ. The chain's CDR3 is CASSLNAGGVGYEQYF. The CDR3 nucleotides read TGCGCCAGCAGCTTGAACGCGGGCGGGGTGGGCTACGAGCAGTACTTC.

The chain combines TRBV19 with TRBJ2-1, with 7 bases matching TRBD2. The V segment lost 9 bases and the J segment 9 bases; nucleotides outside the gene matches: 11. The CDR3 loop spans 13 amino acids. CDR1 is LNHDA, CDR2 SQIVND, per germline (reference sequence). CDR3 nucleotide sequence: TGTGCCAGCCTCGGACTAGTTGTTGGTGAGCAGTTCTTC. Its protein product is CASLGLVVGEQFF.

V usage is TRBV11-3 and J usage is TRBJ2-1, with a weak D call TRBD2 (5 bases). The CDR3 has 13 amino acids. Germline V gene lookup returns CDR1 SGHNT and CDR2 YENEEA. Deletions cut 4 bases from V and 9 bases from J, with 13 bases between. CDR3 region: CASSSSSPSEQFF. In DNA, the CDR3 is TGTGCCAGCAGCTCGTCTAGCCCCAGTGAGCAGTTCTTC.

J is TRBJ2-7 and V is TRBV5-1, with no clear D. The V gene lost 4 bases and the J gene lost 4 bases, with 15 bases spanning the gap. Germline loops: CDR1 SGHRS, CDR2 YFSETQ. The CDR3 totals 14 residues. The CDR3 sequence: CASSPQARRYEQYF. DNA of the CDR3: TGCGCCAGCAGCCCGCAGGCGCGTCGGTACGAGCAGTACTTC.

The rearrangement joins TRBV9 to TRBJ2-1; the match to TRBD2 covers 11 bases. This CDR3 spans 15 amino acids. Germline lookup yields CDR1 SGDLS and CDR2 YYNGEE. Germline trimming cut 2 bases from V and 12 bases from J; bases unmatched to any gene: 10. The CDR3 reads CASSVSGRDASRQFF. The DNA of the CDR3 is TGTGCCAGCAGCGTTAGCGGGAGGGACGCGTCTCGGCAGTTCTTC.

This chain connects TRBV7-9 to TRBJ2-1; 7 bases match TRBD2. V lost 5 bases, J lost 5 bases, and 9 bases stayed unmatched. In germline, CDR1 is SEHNR, CDR2 FQNEAQ (reference sequence). There are 15 residues in the CDR3. This chain's CDR3 is CASSPRGNRDNEQFF. The CDR3 DNA follows: TGTGCCAGCAGCCCGCGGGGGAACAGAGACAATGAGCAGTTCTTC.

The CDR3 nucleotides are TGCGCCAGCAGCCACCGACAGCTCAATCAGCCCCAGCATTTT. Its protein product is CASSHRQLNQPQHF. The chain is built from TRBV4-1 and TRBJ1-5; maybe TRBD1 (5 bases). The V end lost 3 bases, the J end lost 3 bases, and 9 bases lay between the germline ends. CDR1 is MGHRA, CDR2 YSYEKL, per germline. The CDR3 runs 14 residues.

The chain uses TRBV6-5 and TRBJ2-3, with 8 bases lining up with TRBD2. V gave up 4 bases and J gave up 5 bases; unmatched junction bases: 8. The CDR3 consists of 15 residues. Germline CDR1 is MNHEY and CDR2 is SVGAGI. CDR3 DNA sequence: TGTGCCAGCAGTTCCGGGAGGGCCGGAGGAGATACGCAGTATTTT. As protein: CASSSGRAGGDTQYF.

This clone was observed once. This chain links TRBV28 with TRBJ1-2, with 8 bases identical to TRBD1. The J segment lost 8 bases and the V segment lost 4 bases, leaving 15 bases of the junction unmatched. The germline V gene encodes CDR1 MDHEN and CDR2 SYDVKM. There are 16 residues in the CDR3. CDR3 protein: CASSSPGTGFPGGYTF. CDR3 DNA: TGTGCCAGCAGTTCCCCCGGGACAGGCTTCCCCGGGGGCTACACCTTC.

This clone appeared a few times. The chain recombines TRBV7-9 with TRBJ2-1; perhaps TRBD2 as D (6 bases). The CDR3 consists of 16 residues. Germline loops: CDR1 SEHNR, CDR2 FQNEAQ (reference sequence). V gave up 5 bases and J gave up 6 bases, with 20 bases separating them. The CDR3 loop is CASSTRGLGRGNEQFF. In DNA, the CDR3 is TGTGCCAGCAGCACCCGGGGGTTAGGAAGAGGCAATGAGCAGTTCTTC.

In its sample, this clone was seen once. The chain carries TRBV7-8 and TRBJ2-3, with D tentatively TRBD1 (6 bases). CDR1 is SGHVS and CDR2 is FQNEAQ in the germline V gene. The CDR3 consists of 14 residues. Trimming left V 2 bases short and J 4 bases short, with 10 bases between. Written as DNA, the CDR3 is TGTGCCAGCAGCTTATGGGGGCGTGCAGATACGCAGTATTTT. It codes for CASSLWGRADTQYF.

The rearrangement uses TRBV7-9 and TRBJ2-7; 7 bases map to TRBD1. Per germline, CDR1 SEHNR and CDR2 FQNEAQ (reference sequence). CDR3 length: 14 amino acids. Losses at the gene ends were 5 bases for V and 3 bases for J; bases not matched to a gene: 7. The CDR3 DNA reads as TGTGCCAGCAGCCCGGGACAGTCCCTCTACGAGCAGTACTTC. It encodes CASSPGQSLYEQYF.

The chain employs TRBV15 and TRBJ1-2; 9 bases agree with TRBD1. Germline V gene data show CDR1 as LNHNV and CDR2 as YYDKDF (reference sequence). This CDR3 has 14 amino acids. With V trimmed by 6 bases and J by 0 bases, 2 bases remained unmatched. The CDR3 DNA reads TGTGCCACCAGAGGGACAGGGTCTAACTATGGCTACACCTTC. This codes for CATRGTGSNYGYTF.